The 22 T cell receptor beta chains below were found in one sample sequenced in a study of blood T cell repertoires in COVID-19. Sequencing used immunoSEQ multiplex PCR; TCRdb keeps in-frame clones, though not all of them. Here the sample spans 200,000 to 250,000 clones, 65% to 85% being singletons. Input material: PBMCs or T cells enriched from blood (not recorded which). Receptors originate from a middle-aged woman with acute COVID-19.

The chain has TRBV19 and TRBJ1-2; 8 bases line up with TRBD1. The CDR3 covers 16 residues. CDR1 is LNHDA, CDR2 SQIVND, per germline (reference sequence). V gave up 8 bases and J gave up 4 bases; unmatched junction bases: 15. CDR3 loop: CASLKGPGTGLYGYTF. CDR3 DNA: TGTGCCAGTCTCAAAGGCCCTGGGACAGGCCTCTATGGCTACACCTTC.

The rearrangement joins TRBV7-9 to TRBJ1-2, with a possible D match to TRBD1 (6 bases). This CDR3 comprises 14 residues. Germline V gives CDR1 SEHNR, CDR2 FQNEAQ (reference sequence). Trimming pared 2 bases from V and 6 bases from J, leaving 13 bases between. The CDR3 sequence: CASSLSSQGHGYTF. CDR3 nucleotide sequence: TGTGCCAGCAGCTTATCGAGTCAGGGGCATGGCTACACCTTC. The full variable domain, rest sourced from reference TRBV7-9 and TRBJ1-2, is DTGVSQNPRHKITKRGQNVTFRCDPISEHNRLYWYRQTLGQGPEFLTYFQNEAQLEKSRLLSDRFSAERPKGSFSTLEIQRTEQGDSAMYLCASSLSSQGHGYTFGSGTRLTVV.

The rearrangement uses TRBV5-1 and TRBJ2-2; D remains ambiguous. The V end was cut by 0 bases, the J end by 0 bases, with 9 bases between. The germline V gene has CDR1 SGHRS and CDR2 YFSETQ. The CDR3 extends over 16 amino acids. For the CDR3, the DNA is TGCGCCAGCAGCTTGGACATCTGGTCGAACACCGGGGAGCTGTTTTTT. Translated, it gives CASSLDIWSNTGELFF.

V usage is TRBV3-1 (or the pseudogene TRBV3-2) and J usage is TRBJ1-3, with D possibly matching TRBD1 (5 bases). The V and J ends lost 3 bases and 0 bases respectively, with 12 bases between them. This CDR3 is 16 amino acids long. Germline CDR1 and CDR2: LGHDT and YNNKEL (reference sequence). The CDR3 DNA reads TGTGCCAGCAGCCACCTAGGGGCTAGCTCTGGAAACACCATATATTTT. It translates to CASSHLGASSGNTIYF.

This chain links TRBV7-9 with TRBJ1-1; D possibly corresponds to TRBD1 (5 bases). Germline V CDR1 and CDR2: SEHNR, FQNEAQ (reference sequence). The CDR3 spans 14 residues. Trimming took off 3 bases at V and 0 bases at J, with 8 bases between the two ends. Here the CDR3 reads CASSFGDLNTEAFF. The CDR3 DNA sequence: TGTGCCAGCAGCTTCGGGGACTTGAACACTGAAGCTTTCTTT.

A note on this clone: A read error may account for a junction end that differs from germline. This chain links TRBV7-7 with TRBJ1-4; 9 bases match TRBD1. This CDR3 region has 15 residues. From germline, CDR1 is SSHAT and CDR2 FNYEAQ (reference sequence). The CDR3: CASSLGGTGNEKLFF. CDR3 nucleotides: TGTGCTAGCAGCCTAGGTGGGACAGGGAATGAAAAACTGTTTTTT.

On this clone itself: The sample contains more than one DNA sequence encoding this CDR3. This chain connects TRBV28 to TRBJ1-2, with D possibly being TRBD1 (6 bases). V lost 6 bases and J 8 bases, leaving 10 bases between the germline ends. CDR3 length: 11 amino acids. Germline values: CDR1 MDHEN, CDR2 SYDVKM. CDR3 in DNA: TGTGCCAGCAGAACAGGGTACGGCTACACCTTC. Translated: CASRTGYGYTF.

The genes are TRBV3-1 (or the pseudogene TRBV3-2) and TRBJ1-5; D ambiguous. The CDR3 runs to 13 residues. V was clipped by 0 bases and J by 7 bases, with 7 bases between them. CDR1 is LGHDT, CDR2 YNNKEL, per germline (reference sequence). DNA of the CDR3: TGTGCCAGCAGCCAAGACCTCAGGCAGCCCCAGCATTTT. Translated, it gives CASSQDLRQPQHF.

The chain is built from TRBV5-8 and TRBJ2-1; D is perhaps TRBD2 (6 bases). V lost 4 bases and J 9 bases, leaving 11 bases between the germline ends. CDR3 size: 12 residues. Germline CDR1 reads SGHTS; CDR2 reads YDEGEE. The CDR3 sequence is CASSSAGIEQFF. DNA for the CDR3: TGTGCCAGCAGCAGTGCGGGGATTGAGCAGTTCTTC.

This clone was found once. The CDR3 loop is CASTRTGNTGELFF. The CDR3 nucleotides are TGCGCCAGCACCAGGACAGGGAACACCGGGGAGCTGTTTTTT. J is TRBJ2-2 and V is TRBV5-1, with TRBD1 matching over 7 bases. The CDR3 length is 14 residues. The germline CDR1 and CDR2 sequences are SGHRS and YFSETQ. V shed 6 bases, J shed 1 base, and the junction held 3 bases outside the gene matches.

This clone was picked up a small number of times. The V and J genes are TRBV6-2 or TRBV6-3 and TRBJ2-2, with 10 bases lining up with TRBD1. Germline-derived CDR1 and CDR2 are MNHEY and SVGEGT. After removal of 5 bases from V and 4 bases from J, the junction contained 7 bases not matched to a gene. The CDR3 covers 16 residues. CDR3 loop: CASSDGRDRGTGELFF. The CDR3 DNA sequence: TGTGCCAGCAGTGACGGTCGGGACAGGGGCACCGGGGAGCTGTTTTTT.

This clone was counted ten times or more. The chain recombines TRBV28 with TRBJ2-7; D remains ambiguous. From germline, CDR1 is MDHEN and CDR2 SYDVKM. This CDR3 contains 11 residues. The germline V and J ends were trimmed by 9 bases and 6 bases, with 12 bases remaining between them. The DNA for the CDR3 is TGTGCCAGTACGTCGGCGGCCGAGCAGTACTTC. Amino acids: CASTSAAEQYF.

The chain carries TRBV6-4 and TRBJ1-2, with TRBD1 matching over 7 bases. Germline V gene data show CDR1 as MRHNA and CDR2 as SNTAGT. V lost 3 bases and J lost 2; bases outside the gene matches: 9. The CDR3 is 16 amino acids. The CDR3 protein is CASSEGLWGQNYGYTF. CDR3 in DNA: TGTGCCAGCAGTGAGGGTCTGTGGGGACAGAACTATGGCTACACCTTC.

J is TRBJ2-1 and V is TRBV24-1; the match to TRBD2 covers 8 bases. V shed 4 bases, J shed 1 base, and the junction held 8 bases outside the gene matches. Germline V CDR1 and CDR2: KGHDR, SFDVKD. The CDR3 covers 17 residues. For the CDR3, the DNA is TGTGCCACCAGTGAGGCTAGCGGGTCTACATCCTACAATGAGCAGTTCTTC. Amino acid sequence: CATSEASGSTSYNEQFF.

V and J are TRBV23-1 and TRBJ1-2; 8 positions match TRBD1. TRBV23-1 is filed as an ORF, its function uncertain. J gave up 10 bases and V 3 bases, and 7 bases lay outside the gene matches. CDR3 length: 13 amino acids. In DNA, the CDR3 is TGCGCCAGCAGTCAGACCAACAGGGGGGACTACACCTTC. Amino acid sequence: CASSQTNRGDYTF.

The V gene is TRBV5-4, the J gene TRBJ1-1, with TRBD1 identical over 7 bases. V lost 5 bases to trimming and J lost 3 bases; unmatched junction nucleotides: 4. Germline CDR1 is SGHNT and CDR2 is YYREEE (reference sequence). CDR3 length: 13 residues. The CDR3 loop is CASRGQLDTEAFF. CDR3 sequence (DNA): TGTGCCAGCAGGGGACAGTTGGACACTGAAGCTTTCTTT. Drawing the rest from reference TRBV5-4 and TRBJ1-1, the complete variable domain is ETGVTQSPTHLIKTRGQQVTLRCSSQSGHNTVSWYQQALGQGPQFIFQYYREEENGRGNFPPRFSGLQFPNYSSELNVNALELDDSALYLCASRGQLDTEAFFGQGTRLTVV.

The chain uses TRBV12-3 or TRBV12-4 and TRBJ1-1; possibly TRBD1 for D (5 bases). This CDR3 has 13 residues. With 1 base removed from V and 11 bases from J, the gap between germline ends came to 14 bases. The chain's CDR3 is CASSLGEAGRAFF. The CDR3, as DNA: TGTGCCAGCAGTTTAGGAGAGGCGGGGCGGGCTTTCTTT.

This clone appeared a single time. The gene calls are TRBV7-9 and TRBJ2-7; D not certain. The CDR3 is 12 amino acids. The ends were cut back, 2 bases at V and 3 bases at J, with 5 bases in the middle. Germline CDR1 is SEHNR and CDR2 is FQNEAQ (reference sequence). CDR3 sequence (DNA): TGTGCCAGCAGCTTAAACTTCTACGAGCAGTACTTC. Translating gives CASSLNFYEQYF.

The rearrangement links TRBV11-2 to TRBJ1-1, with 7 bases lining up with TRBD1. Germline V CDR1 and CDR2: SGHAT, FQNNGV. Trimming at V came to 0 bases and at J to 6 bases, leaving 4 bases not matched to a gene. The CDR3 loop spans 14 amino acids. The CDR3 here is CASSLEQGWSEAFF. In DNA form, the CDR3 reads TGTGCCAGCAGCTTAGAACAGGGGTGGTCTGAAGCTTTCTTT.

V usage is TRBV19 and J usage is TRBJ2-3; 11 nucleotides agree with TRBD2. In germline, CDR1 is LNHDA, CDR2 SQIVND (reference sequence). The CDR3 has 17 residues. Unmatched junction bases numbered 5, after V lost 2 bases and J lost 1 base. CDR3 sequence: CASSITVAGGGTDTQYF. The CDR3 nucleotides are TGTGCCAGTAGTATAACCGTAGCGGGAGGGGGCACAGATACGCAGTATTTT.

V usage is TRBV12-3 or TRBV12-4 and J usage is TRBJ1-2, with 7 bases lining up with TRBD1. The length of the CDR3 is 11 residues. The ends lost 8 bases at V and 8 bases at J; junction bases unmatched: 5. The CDR3 nucleotides are TGTGCCAGCTCCAGGGGGTTAGGCTACACCTTC. Its translation: CASSRGLGYTF.

For this clone: A read error may account for a junction end that differs from germline. V and J are TRBV7-9 and TRBJ1-4, with 9 bases lining up with TRBD1. The V gene's germline CDR1 is SEHNR and CDR2 FQNEAQ (reference sequence). The CDR3 length is 14 residues. The CDR3 nucleotides read TGTGCCAGCAGCTTAGGGGACAGGGATGAGAAACTGTTTTTT. Amino acids: CASSLGDRDEKLFF.